Each of the 27 T cell receptor beta chains below was sequenced from the same sample in a study of shared clonotypes between healthy human individuals. Profiling relied on immunoSEQ multiplex PCR, and the TCRdb table lists in-frame clones only, not all of them. The repertoire holds some 2,500,000 clones, with about 90% as singletons. The sequenced material came from naive CD4+ T cells from PBMCs. Subset denoted: CD45RA+ positively selected. The receptors were gathered from a man aged 18 to 30 in good health. Some clones in this sample may be carry-over from other donors' samples.

V and J are TRBV4-2 and TRBJ2-2; possibly TRBD1 for D (6 bases). Germline V lookup: CDR1 LGHNA, CDR2 YNFKEQ. The CDR3 runs to 20 residues. Trimming removed 4 bases at V and 2 bases at J, with 26 bases between. CDR3 in amino acids: CASSRRVIYGRDTNTGELFF. Written as DNA, the CDR3 is TGTGCCAGCAGCCGACGTGTTATATATGGTAGGGACACAAACACCGGGGAGCTGTTTTTT.

This chain uses TRBV7-2 with TRBJ2-1; the D is unclear. Germline CDR1 is SGHTA and CDR2 is FQGNSA. CDR3 length: 12 residues. The germline V and J ends were trimmed by 1 base and 9 bases, with 7 bases remaining between them. CDR3 sequence: CASSLGSTEQFF. The CDR3 DNA sequence: TGTGCCAGCAGCTTAGGATCCACTGAGCAGTTCTTC. The entire variable domain, with the rest obtained from reference TRBV7-2 and TRBJ2-1, is as follows: GAGVSQSPSNKVTEKGKDVELRCDPISGHTALYWYRQSLGQGLEFLIYFQGNSAPDKSGLPSDRFSAERTGGSVSTLTIQRTQQEDSAVYLCASSLGSTEQFFGPGTRLTVL.

The rearrangement joins TRBV7-3 to TRBJ1-1, with a weak D call TRBD1 (6 bases). The V and J ends lost 4 bases and 5 bases respectively, with 17 bases between them. The CDR3 consists of 15 residues. Germline lookup yields CDR1 SGHTA and CDR2 FQGTGA. CDR3 bases: TGTGCCAGCAGCTCCTACCCAACAGGGAAGACTGAAGCTTTCTTT. The encoded protein is CASSSYPTGKTEAFF.

The V call is TRBV9, the J call TRBJ2-7; tentatively, D is TRBD1 (6 bases). Germline V gene data show CDR1 as SGDLS and CDR2 as YYNGEE. The CDR3 sequence is 14 residues long. V lost 4 bases and J lost 1, with 12 bases in between. DNA for the CDR3: TGTGCCAGCAGCACCACCGGACAGTCCTACGAGCAGTACTTC. This gives the protein CASSTTGQSYEQYF.

V and J are TRBV10-3 and TRBJ1-1; D uncertain. This CDR3 has 17 amino acids. Trimming cost V 10 bases and J 3 bases, with 27 bases left between them. CDR1 is ENHRY and CDR2 is SYGVKD in the germline V gene. The CDR3 DNA reads as TGTGCCACGCTTTACCGGGTTGATCCTAGTCCGGACACTGAAGCTTTCTTT. Residues: CATLYRVDPSPDTEAFF.

V and J are TRBV5-1 and TRBJ1-4; tentative D call: TRBD1 (5 bases). V lost 0 bases, J lost 12 bases, and 18 bases lay in between. Looked up from germline, CDR1 is SGHRS and CDR2 is YFSETQ. The CDR3 sequence is 15 residues long. Written as DNA, the CDR3 is TGCGCCAGCAGCTTGGGCGGGCGCGGGGGTTTGGAACTGTTTTTT. Residues: CASSLGGRGGLELFF.

The chain has TRBV15 and TRBJ2-3, with D perhaps TRBD2 (6 bases). V was shortened by 0 bases and J by 2 bases, with 12 bases between the two germline ends. Per the germline V gene, CDR1 is LNHNV and CDR2 is YYDKDF (reference sequence). This CDR3 has 16 amino acids. The CDR3 is CATSRERTTPTDTQYF. In nucleotides, the CDR3 is TGTGCCACCAGCAGAGAGAGGACTACTCCCACAGATACGCAGTATTTT.

This sequence joins TRBV6-1 and TRBJ2-7, with 10 nucleotides matching TRBD2. The V segment lost 2 bases and the J segment 6 bases; nucleotides outside the gene matches: 7. In germline, CDR1 is MNHNS, CDR2 SASEGT. CDR3 length: 15 residues. CDR3 coding DNA: TGTGCCAGCAGTGAAACGGGTAGCGGGAGGCTCGAGCAGTACTTC. Translation gives CASSETGSGRLEQYF.

The rearrangement joins TRBV5-4 to TRBJ2-7; D uncertain. Per the germline V gene, CDR1 is SGHNT and CDR2 is YYREEE (reference sequence). V was clipped by 1 base and J by 2 bases, with 25 bases between them. The CDR3 runs to 19 residues. For the CDR3, the DNA is TGTGCCAGCAGCTTGAAGTTCGCGGTATCAAAGGAGACCACCTACGAGCAGTACTTC. Translating gives CASSLKFAVSKETTYEQYF.

This chain joins TRBV9 and TRBJ2-5; TRBD2 matches at 12 bases. V shed 1 base, J shed 1 base, and the junction held 5 bases outside the gene matches. The CDR3 runs 17 residues. Germline values: CDR1 SGDLS, CDR2 YYNGEE. The CDR3 here is CASSVQPTSGGQETQYF. The CDR3 DNA follows: TGTGCCAGCAGCGTACAACCGACTAGCGGGGGCCAAGAGACCCAGTACTTC.

The chain couples TRBV6-5 to TRBJ1-5; 8 bases match TRBD1. The CDR3 has 15 amino acids. Germline-derived CDR1 and CDR2 are MNHEY and SVGAGI. V shed 4 bases, J shed 4 bases, and the junction held 6 bases outside the gene matches. This CDR3 is CASSLRTGSNQPQHF. CDR3 sequence (DNA): TGTGCCAGCAGTTTGAGGACAGGGAGTAATCAGCCCCAGCATTTT.

Concerning this clone: Different DNA sequences within this sample yield the same CDR3. The V and J genes are TRBV5-1 and TRBJ1-1, with no clear D. The CDR3 sequence is 14 residues long. Between the trimmed V and J ends, which lost 0 bases and 0 bases, there was a span of 6 bases. Per the germline V gene, CDR1 is SGHRS and CDR2 is YFSETQ. In nucleotides, the CDR3 is TGCGCCAGCAGCTTGGACGGCCTGAACACTGAAGCTTTCTTT. This codes for CASSLDGLNTEAFF.

This clone was seen just once. Different DNA sequences within this sample yield the same CDR3. The V gene is TRBV9, the J gene TRBJ2-7, with TRBD1 identical over 8 bases. CDR1 SGDLS and CDR2 YYNGEE come from the germline V gene. The CDR3 totals 15 residues. V lost 0 bases, J lost 4 bases, and 6 bases stayed unmatched. Here the CDR3 reads CASSVAGTGPYEQYF. DNA for the CDR3: TGTGCCAGCAGCGTAGCAGGGACAGGCCCTTACGAGCAGTACTTC.

This sequence joins TRBV27 and TRBJ2-5; TRBD1 is a possible D gene (5 bases). There are 13 residues in the CDR3. The germline V gene has CDR1 MNHEY and CDR2 SMNVEV (reference sequence). V lost 1 base and J lost 5, with 8 bases in between. For the CDR3, the DNA is TGTGCCAGCAGTTTATGGGGCCGGGAGACCCAGTACTTC. Translation gives CASSLWGRETQYF.

The chain employs TRBV5-4 and TRBJ1-2; 9 bases line up with TRBD1. V shed 4 bases and J 4 bases; nucleotides not matched to a gene: 11. Germline values: CDR1 SGHNT, CDR2 YYREEE (reference sequence). The CDR3 runs to 16 residues. CDR3 amino acids: CASSQGGTGYTYGYTF. CDR3 DNA sequence: TGTGCCAGCAGCCAAGGGGGGACAGGGTACACCTATGGCTACACCTTC.

The V call is TRBV7-9, the J call TRBJ2-7; D is perhaps TRBD1 or TRBD2 (6 bases each). The CDR3 sequence is 15 residues long. V was cut by 2 bases and J by 2 bases, with 13 bases left in between. Germline CDR1 and CDR2: SEHNR and FQNEAQ (reference sequence). CDR3 bases: TGTGCCAGCAGCTTAATCGGGGGCGGTCCCTACGAGCAGTACTTC. The encoded protein is CASSLIGGGPYEQYF. Based on the CDR3 plus reference TRBV7-9 and TRBJ2-7, the full variable domain is DTGVSQNPRHKITKRGQNVTFRCDPISEHNRLYWYRQTLGQGPEFLTYFQNEAQLEKSRLLSDRFSAERPKGSFSTLEIQRTEQGDSAMYLCASSLIGGGPYEQYFGPGTRLTVT.

In nucleotides, the CDR3 is TGCGCCAGCAGCGGGTCTGAGGGTGAGCAGTTCTTC. As protein: CASSGSEGEQFF. This chain uses TRBV5-1 with TRBJ2-1, with D possibly matching TRBD2 (5 bases). V lost 4 bases, J lost 9 bases, and 11 bases lay in between. Per the germline V gene, CDR1 is SGHRS and CDR2 is YFSETQ. The CDR3 is 12 amino acids.

The chain combines TRBV9 with TRBJ2-3, with 9 bases fitting TRBD1. Germline V CDR1 and CDR2: SGDLS, YYNGEE. The junction had 5 bases not matched to a gene; V was cut back by 0 bases and J by 6 bases. This CDR3 has 15 residues. CDR3 DNA sequence: TGTGCCAGCAGCGTAGTATCCGGGACAGGGGATACGCAGTATTTT. It codes for CASSVVSGTGDTQYF.

The chain recombines TRBV7-8 with TRBJ2-3, with 11 bases aligning to TRBD2. The V and J ends lost 5 bases and 5 bases, in that order; junction bases with no gene match: 3. The CDR3 loop spans 14 amino acids. Germline-derived CDR1 and CDR2 are SGHVS and FQNEAQ. CDR3 DNA sequence: TGTGCCAGCAGCGTCACTAGCGGGAGAGATACGCAGTATTTT. This encodes CASSVTSGRDTQYF.

The chain recombines TRBV9 with TRBJ2-7; D not resolved. The CDR3 loop spans 15 amino acids. Germline loops: CDR1 SGDLS, CDR2 YYNGEE. The V gene lost 0 bases and the J gene lost 3 bases, with 13 bases spanning the gap. CDR3 loop: CASSVGGGWNYEQYF. CDR3 coding DNA: TGTGCCAGCAGCGTAGGGGGTGGCTGGAACTACGAGCAGTACTTC.

V gene TRBV28 combines with J gene TRBJ2-7; weak D call: TRBD1 (8 bases). The ends were cut back, 4 bases at V and 1 base at J, with 14 bases in the middle. This CDR3 spans 15 amino acids. Per the germline V gene, CDR1 is MDHEN and CDR2 is SYDVKM. CDR3 DNA sequence: TGTGCCAGCAGTTCGACAGGGGAGGGGTCCTACGAGCAGTACTTC. Translation gives CASSSTGEGSYEQYF. Combining the CDR3 with reference TRBV28 and TRBJ2-7 gives the whole variable domain DVKVTQSSRYLVKRTGEKVFLECVQDMDHENMFWYRQDPGLGLRLIYFSYDVKMKEKGDIPEGYSVSREKKERFSLILESASTNQTSMYLCASSSTGEGSYEQYFGPGTRLTVT.

The chain is built from TRBV15 and TRBJ1-1; 8 positions agree with TRBD1. There are 15 residues in the CDR3. The V segment lost 3 bases and the J segment 1 base; nucleotides outside the gene matches: 4. The germline V gene has CDR1 LNHNV and CDR2 YYDKDF (reference sequence). The CDR3 here is CATSREGTGNTEAFF. The DNA for the CDR3 is TGTGCCACCAGCAGGGAAGGGACAGGGAACACTGAAGCTTTCTTT.

V usage is TRBV28 and J usage is TRBJ1-5; 7 nucleotides line up with TRBD1. J lost 1 base, V lost 2 bases, and 2 bases had no gene match. CDR1 is MDHEN, CDR2 SYDVKM, per germline. This CDR3 region has 15 residues. The CDR3 DNA reads TGTGCCAGCAGTTTAAGGGGGCCGAGCAATCAGCCCCAGCATTTT. It encodes CASSLRGPSNQPQHF.

This sequence joins TRBV7-6 and TRBJ1-4, with 8 bases identical to TRBD1. Looked up from germline, CDR1 is SGHVS and CDR2 is FNYEAQ. The CDR3 length is 16 residues. Trimming cost V 6 bases and J 7 bases; bases outside gene matches: 13. CDR3 coding DNA: TGTGCCAGCAGTTCTCCGGGACAGGCCCTCGGTGAAAAACTGTTTTTT. This encodes CASSSPGQALGEKLFF.

The chain links TRBV13 to TRBJ2-1; 9 bases are a match to TRBD1. The V gene's germline CDR1 is PRHDT and CDR2 FYEKMQ (reference sequence). The V segment lost 3 bases and the J segment 0 bases; nucleotides outside the gene matches: 6. The CDR3 runs 17 residues. In DNA, the CDR3 is TGTGCCAGCAGCTTTAACAGGGGGCCTAGCTCCTACAATGAGCAGTTCTTC. Its translation is CASSFNRGPSSYNEQFF.

The chain has TRBV9 and TRBJ2-3; TRBD2 is a possible D gene (6 bases). This CDR3 comprises 15 residues. V lost 0 bases and J lost 8, with 16 bases in between. CDR1 is SGDLS, CDR2 YYNGEE, per germline. The CDR3: CASSVAGNPGVTQYF. As DNA, the CDR3 is TGTGCCAGCAGCGTAGCGGGAAATCCGGGGGTTACGCAGTATTTT.

The chain combines TRBV2 with TRBJ1-5; maybe TRBD1 (5 bases). Germline CDR1 and CDR2: SNHLY and FYNNEI. The CDR3 is 15 amino acids. V was pared by 1 base and J by 2 bases, with 9 bases between. The CDR3 DNA reads TGTGCCAGCAGTGAAGAGGGGATCGGCAATCAGCCCCAGCATTTT. Translating gives CASSEEGIGNQPQHF.